This T cell receptor beta chain was obtained from a study of control samples from healthy donors and cancer patients. The V and J ends lost 5 bases and 4 bases, in that order; junction bases with no gene match: 11. This CDR3 comprises 16 residues. Germline CDR1 and CDR2: ENHRY and SYGVKD. The repertoire was sequenced with immunoSEQ multiplex PCR; TCRdb's copy has only in-frame clones and lacks some. The data show over 10,000 clones, 85% to 95% seen once. This TCR derives from an elderly man with lung cancer. Source material: PBMCs. The V and J genes are TRBV10-3 and TRBJ1-1; TRBD1 matches 9 bases. The CDR3 DNA reads as TGTGCCATCAGTAATCTTTTCCCGGGACAGGGCACTGAAGCTTTCTTT. This gives the protein CAISNLFPGQGTEAFF.